The 21 T cell receptor beta chains presented below share a single source sample, sequenced in a study of human T cells and chemical hapten exposure. TCRdb processed the RACE reads anew with MiXCR; each CDR3 protein has one entry. This table has roughly 180,000 distinct CDR3 sequences, approximately 14% appearing once. Noted time point: patch test 1, 2 weeks after DPC sensitization. The treatment here: therapeutic diphenylcyclopropenone sensitization with weekly scalp DPC. Sequencing used whole blood, obtained in connection with sensitization to the hapten diphenylcyclopropenone (DPC). Receptor source: a woman aged 25 to 45 with alopecia areata. Some clones in this sample may be carry-over from other donors' samples.

V usage is TRBV6-2 or TRBV6-3 and J usage is TRBJ2-7, with D maybe TRBD2 (5 bases). Trimming left V 5 bases short and J 0 bases short, with 29 bases between. The CDR3 consists of 20 residues. Germline V gene sequence: CDR1 MNHEY, CDR2 SVGEGT. In DNA form, the CDR3 reads TGTGCCAGCAGTCGCGATTGGTTCCTCGTCGCGGGCCAAAGCTCCTACGAGCAGTACTTC. It encodes CASSRDWFLVAGQSSYEQYF.

The chain recombines TRBV30 with TRBJ2-5; D is unresolved. V lost 2 bases to trimming and J lost 4 bases, with 11 bases between them. The CDR3 length is 13 residues. Germline V lookup: CDR1 GTSNPN, CDR2 SVGIG (reference sequence). CDR3 amino acids: CAWSPPLRETQYF. DNA of the CDR3: TGTGCCTGGAGTCCCCCCCTACGAGAGACCCAGTACTTC.

The chain joins TRBV7-2 to TRBJ1-2, with D perhaps TRBD1 (6 bases). This CDR3 is 10 amino acids long. Trimming pared 5 bases from V and 9 bases from J, leaving 7 bases between. Germline CDR1 SGHTA, CDR2 FQGNSA. CDR3 nucleotides: TGTGCCAGCAGCGGGGGCAGCTACACCTTC. This codes for CASSGGSYTF.

This clonotype was picked up a small number of times. The rearrangement joins TRBV6-6 to TRBJ1-2; perhaps TRBD1 as D (5 bases). V was cut by 5 bases and J by 0 bases, with 10 bases left in between. The CDR3 is 14 amino acids. CDR1 is MNHNY, CDR2 SVGAGI, per germline (reference sequence). The CDR3 sequence: CASSPGTANYGYTF. As DNA, the CDR3 is TGTGCCAGCAGTCCCGGGACCGCTAACTATGGCTACACCTTC.

The sample holds many counts of this clonotype. V and J are TRBV20-1 and TRBJ1-2; D not certain. The CDR3 is 12 residues long. Germline V lookup: CDR1 DFQATT, CDR2 SNEGSKA (reference sequence). Trimming removed 6 bases from V and 7 bases from J, with 15 bases in between. Written as DNA, the CDR3 is TGCAGTGCCCCAAAACCTACTCGTGGCTACACCTTC. Encoded protein: CSAPKPTRGYTF.

The chain is built from TRBV7-3 and TRBJ2-1; D ambiguous. Germline V gene data show CDR1 as SGHTA and CDR2 as FQGTGA. Trimming cost V 5 bases and J 16 bases, with 18 bases left between them. The CDR3 length is 12 residues. CDR3 DNA sequence: TGTGCCAGCAGCCAAGTCGGCAAGGTTCTCTTCTTC. Translated: CASSQVGKVLFF.

This clonotype came up a few times. The chain employs TRBV7-6 and TRBJ2-1; no clear D. V was trimmed by 1 base and J by 5 bases, leaving 12 bases between them. Germline CDR1 and CDR2: SGHVS and FNYEAQ. This CDR3 spans 15 amino acids. In nucleotides, the CDR3 is TGTGCCAGCAGCTTAGTTGGTAGCTACGACAATGAGCAGTTCTTC. Translation: CASSLVGSYDNEQFF.

This clonotype was detected only a few times. The rearrangement links TRBV7-6 to TRBJ2-7; 11 nucleotides match TRBD2. This CDR3 spans 14 amino acids. J was trimmed by 6 bases and V by 5 bases; bases with no gene match: 6. Germline CDR1 is SGHVS and CDR2 is FNYEAQ. DNA for the CDR3: TGTGCCAGCAGCGCCATAGCGGGGGGGAGCGAGCAGTACTTC. It specifies CASSAIAGGSEQYF.

This clonotype turned up a few times. The J gene is TRBJ2-5, the V gene TRBV7-3; D assignment may be TRBD1 or TRBD2 (5 bases each). V was shortened by 5 bases and J by 2 bases, with 15 bases between the two germline ends. The CDR3 is 15 residues long. CDR1 and CDR2 (germline): SGHTA, FQGTGA. The CDR3 nucleotides are TGTGCCAGCAGCCCCCACGGGACGGGACAAGAGACCCAGTACTTC. This translates into CASSPHGTGQETQYF.

This chain connects TRBV7-6 to TRBJ2-1, with D perhaps given as TRBD1 or TRBD2 (5 bases each). The CDR3 runs 16 residues. Germline V lookup: CDR1 SGHVS, CDR2 FNYEAQ. V lost 1 base and J 4 bases, leaving 14 bases between the germline ends. CDR3 sequence: CASSLGGTPSYNEQFF. CDR3 in DNA: TGTGCCAGCAGCTTAGGGGGGACCCCATCATACAATGAGCAGTTCTTC.

This clonotype was detected a few times. The rearrangement links TRBV9 to TRBJ1-3, with 10 bases that match TRBD1. Germline CDR1 reads SGDLS; CDR2 reads YYNGEE. CDR3 length: 15 residues. The J segment lost 2 bases and the V segment lost 3 bases, leaving 2 bases of the junction unmatched. CDR3 bases: TGTGCCAGCAGCGCGGGGACAGGGGCTGGAAACACCATATATTTT. Amino acid sequence: CASSAGTGAGNTIYF.

This clonotype was counted a few times. The gene calls are TRBV4-2 and TRBJ2-7, with 11 positions matching TRBD2. The CDR3 runs 17 residues. Germline V gene sequence: CDR1 LGHNA, CDR2 YNFKEQ. V shed 1 base, J shed 0 bases, and the junction held 5 bases outside the gene matches. DNA for the CDR3: TGTGCCAGCAGCCAAGGGCTAGCGGGAGGAAGCTCCTACGAGCAGTACTTC. It codes for CASSQGLAGGSSYEQYF.

This chain joins TRBV12-3 or TRBV12-4 and TRBJ1-5; 8 nucleotides align to TRBD1. J gave up 9 bases and V 2 bases, and 12 bases lay outside the gene matches. CDR3 length: 16 amino acids. The CDR3 DNA reads as TGTGCCAGCAGTTTAACCGCGCACAGGGGGAAGGCGCCCCAGCATTTT. Amino acids: CASSLTAHRGKAPQHF.

This chain links TRBV20-1 with TRBJ2-5, with D possibly TRBD2 on 6 matching bases. V lost 0 bases to trimming and J lost 9 bases, with 14 bases between them. Germline V lookup: CDR1 DFQATT, CDR2 SNEGSKA (reference sequence). The CDR3 runs 13 residues. CDR3 in DNA: TGCAGTGCTAGAGATGTTACGGGGGTGGCCCAGTACTTC. Protein product: CSARDVTGVAQYF.

The rearrangement joins TRBV7-2 to TRBJ2-7; D gene unclear. CDR3 size: 15 residues. CDR1 SGHTA and CDR2 FQGNSA come from the germline V gene. Deletions cut 0 bases from V and 9 bases from J, with 18 bases between. In DNA form, the CDR3 reads TGTGCCAGCAGCTTAGCGGGGAAGGTAAAAGGGTGGCAGTACTTC. Encoded protein: CASSLAGKVKGWQYF.

There are a few counts of this clonotype. The chain combines TRBV7-2 with TRBJ2-2; TRBD1 matches 9 bases. Germline V gene data show CDR1 as SGHTA and CDR2 as FQGNSA. The CDR3 is 17 residues long. V dropped 3 bases and J dropped 4; count of bases not matched to a gene: 9. The CDR3 nucleotides are TGTGCCAGCAGCTTCGTGCCGGGACAGGGTAGCACCGGGGAGCTGTTTTTT. Protein product: CASSFVPGQGSTGELFF.

The chain recombines TRBV7-2 with TRBJ2-3, with 11 bases matching TRBD2. The CDR3 sequence is 14 residues long. V was pared by 5 bases and J by 4 bases, with 2 bases of the junction left unmatched. Germline V gene data show CDR1 as SGHTA and CDR2 as FQGNSA. In DNA, the CDR3 is TGTGCCAGCAGCCGACTAGCGGGGTCAGATACGCAGTATTTT. The encoded protein is CASSRLAGSDTQYF.

V and J are TRBV6-5 and TRBJ1-4, with D unresolved. The germline gives CDR1 MNHEY, CDR2 SVGAGI. This CDR3 contains 13 residues. Trimming pared 6 bases from V and 5 bases from J, leaving 10 bases between. The CDR3 region is CASSRTGNEKLFF. CDR3 DNA sequence: TGTGCCAGCAGCCGCACGGGAAATGAAAAACTGTTTTTT.

J is TRBJ2-2 and V is TRBV3-1; D gene uncertain. Germline V gene sequence: CDR1 LGHDT, CDR2 YNNKEL (reference sequence). The CDR3 sequence is 15 residues long. Trimming removed 6 bases at V and 1 base at J, with 12 bases between. Written as DNA, the CDR3 is TGTGCCAGCAGGGAAGATAGAGGGAACACCGGGGAGCTGTTTTTT. Its translation: CASREDRGNTGELFF.

The V gene is TRBV5-1, the J gene TRBJ2-5; D possibly matches TRBD1 or TRBD2 (5 bases each). The V and J ends lost 3 bases and 4 bases respectively, with 10 bases between them. CDR1 is SGHRS, CDR2 YFSETQ, per germline. The CDR3 runs to 13 residues. CDR3 sequence (DNA): TGCGCCAGCAGCTCGGGAAGGGGAGAGACCCAGTACTTC. Translated: CASSSGRGETQYF. The full variable domain, its missing parts supplied by reference TRBV5-1 and TRBJ2-5, is KAGVTQTPRYLIKTRGQQVTLSCSPISGHRSVSWYQQTPGQGLQFLFEYFSETQRNKGNFPGRFSGRQFSNSRSEMNVSTLELGDSALYLCASSSGRGETQYFGPGTRLLVL.

As for this clonotype: One base away lies a much larger clone, so this may be a sequencing read error. V and J are TRBV2 and TRBJ2-7; TRBD1 might be the D (5 bases). The CDR3 consists of 13 residues. Germline values: CDR1 SNHLY, CDR2 FYNNEI. The CDR3 coding sequence is TGTGTCAGCAGTCCCCTGGGCAGGGACGAGCAGTACTTC. This translates into CVSSPLGRDEQYF.